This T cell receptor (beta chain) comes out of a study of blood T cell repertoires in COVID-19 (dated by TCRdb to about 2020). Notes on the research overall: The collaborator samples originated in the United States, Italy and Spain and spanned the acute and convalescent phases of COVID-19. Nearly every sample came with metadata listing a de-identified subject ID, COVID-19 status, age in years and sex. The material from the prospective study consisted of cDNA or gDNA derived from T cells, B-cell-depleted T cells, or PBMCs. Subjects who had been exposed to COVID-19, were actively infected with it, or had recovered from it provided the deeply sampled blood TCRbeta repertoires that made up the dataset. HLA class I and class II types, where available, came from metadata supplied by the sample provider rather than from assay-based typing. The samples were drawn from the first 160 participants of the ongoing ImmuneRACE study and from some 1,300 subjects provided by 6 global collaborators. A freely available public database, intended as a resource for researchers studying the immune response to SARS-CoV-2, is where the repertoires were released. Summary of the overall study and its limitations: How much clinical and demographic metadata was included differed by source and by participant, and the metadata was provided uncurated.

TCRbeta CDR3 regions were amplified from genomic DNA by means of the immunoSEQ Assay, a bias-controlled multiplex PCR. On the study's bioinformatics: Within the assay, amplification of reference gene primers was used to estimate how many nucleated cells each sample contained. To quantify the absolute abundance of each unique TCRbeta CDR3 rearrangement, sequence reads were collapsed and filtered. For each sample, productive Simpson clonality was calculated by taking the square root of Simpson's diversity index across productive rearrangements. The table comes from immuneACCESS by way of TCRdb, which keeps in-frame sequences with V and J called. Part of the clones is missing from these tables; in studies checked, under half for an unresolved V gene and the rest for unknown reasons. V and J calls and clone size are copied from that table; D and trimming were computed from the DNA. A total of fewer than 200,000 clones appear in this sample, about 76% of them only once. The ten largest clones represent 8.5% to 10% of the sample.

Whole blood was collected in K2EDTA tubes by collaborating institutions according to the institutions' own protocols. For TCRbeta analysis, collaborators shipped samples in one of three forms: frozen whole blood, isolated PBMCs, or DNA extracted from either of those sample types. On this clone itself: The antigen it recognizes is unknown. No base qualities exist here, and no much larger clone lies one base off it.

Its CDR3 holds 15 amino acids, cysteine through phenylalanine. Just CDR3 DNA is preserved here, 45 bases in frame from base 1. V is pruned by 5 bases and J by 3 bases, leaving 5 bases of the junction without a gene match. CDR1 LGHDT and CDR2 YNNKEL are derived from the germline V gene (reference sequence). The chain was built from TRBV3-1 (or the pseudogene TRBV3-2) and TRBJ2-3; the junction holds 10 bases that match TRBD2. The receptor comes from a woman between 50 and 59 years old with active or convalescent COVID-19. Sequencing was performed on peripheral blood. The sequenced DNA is TGTGCCAGCAGCTCTAGCGGGAGTGGGACAGATACGCAGTATTTT. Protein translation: CASSSSGSGTDTQYF.